This TCR beta chain was captured by sequencing in a study of prognosis after radiotherapy for stage I lung cancer. Across the whole study: Medical inoperability was considered to apply to all enrolled non-small cell lung cancer patients.

For this clonotype: Its target is unknown.

Notes on the study in general: Reports indicated that TRBV and TRBJ gene usage differed between patients with and without metastases, including differences in 8 to 10 V and a couple of J genes after SBRT.

Multiplex PCR, run in two rounds, amplified TCR beta CDR3 from genomic DNA. Individual primers that were specific to each TRBV and TRBJ gene served in first-round PCR. TCRdb reanalysed the multiplex PCR reads using MiXCR and keeps one entry per CDR3 protein. The sample lists some 14,000 distinct CDR3 sequences; about 46% were seen once. The receptor was derived from a donor older than 45 with non-small cell lung cancer. The sequencing used PBMCs, collected before or after stereotactic body radiation therapy (not recorded which).

The CDR3: CASLEQGARTDTQYF. The CDR3, as DNA: TGCGCCAGCTTGGAACAGGGGGCGAGAACAGATACGCAGTATTTT. The J gene is TRBJ2-3, the V gene TRBV5-1; 9 nucleotides line up with TRBD1. The CDR3 runs to 15 residues. The trim removed 7 bases at V and 3 bases at J, leaving 9 bases unmatched. Germline values: CDR1 SGHRS, CDR2 YFSETQ.